This T cell receptor beta chain was sequenced in a study of blood T cell repertoires in COVID-19. About the study: Acute and convalescent COVID-19 samples came from the United States, Italy and Spain. PBMCs, B-cell-depleted T cells, or T cells provided the cDNA or gDNA that made up the material.

The CDR3 extends over 17 amino acids. Germline CDR1 reads SGHNT; CDR2 reads YYREEE (reference sequence). Trimming took 1 base from V and 10 from J, leaving 21 bases between them. Per the study methods: Researchers report that nucleated cell counts were estimated from reference gene primer amplification. The method was immunoSEQ multiplex PCR; TCRdb's version includes in-frame clones alone and lacks a portion of them. V and J calls and clone size are as listed in that table; D and trimming were resolved from the DNA. This table holds more than 250,000 clones, around 85% found once. This sequence originates from a man aged 50-59 years with active or convalescent COVID-19. The chain combines TRBV5-4 with TRBJ1-6; TRBD1 is a possible D gene (6 bases). The source material was peripheral blood. The CDR3 DNA reads TGTGCCAGCAGCTTGATAGGGGAGGGGGACCTTGAATCACCCCTCCACTTT. Its protein product is CASSLIGEGDLESPLHF.